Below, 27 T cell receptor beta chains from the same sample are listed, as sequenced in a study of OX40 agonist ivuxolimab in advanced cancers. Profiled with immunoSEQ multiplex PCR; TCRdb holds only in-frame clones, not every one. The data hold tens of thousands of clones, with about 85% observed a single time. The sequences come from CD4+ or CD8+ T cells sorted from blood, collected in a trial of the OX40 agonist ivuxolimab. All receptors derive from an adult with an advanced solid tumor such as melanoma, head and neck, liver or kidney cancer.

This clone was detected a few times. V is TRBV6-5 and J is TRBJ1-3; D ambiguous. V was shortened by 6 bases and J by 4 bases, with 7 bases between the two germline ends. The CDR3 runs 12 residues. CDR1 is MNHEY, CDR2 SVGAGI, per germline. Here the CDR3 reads CASRGSGNTIYF. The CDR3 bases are TGTGCCAGCAGGGGGTCGGGAAACACCATATATTTT.

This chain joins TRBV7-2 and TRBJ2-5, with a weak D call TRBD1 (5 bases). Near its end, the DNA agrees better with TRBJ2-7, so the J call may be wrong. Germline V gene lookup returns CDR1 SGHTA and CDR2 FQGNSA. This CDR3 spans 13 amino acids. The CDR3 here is CASSLTDTYEQYF. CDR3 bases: TGTGCCAGCAGCTTGACAGATACCTACGAGCAGTACTTC.

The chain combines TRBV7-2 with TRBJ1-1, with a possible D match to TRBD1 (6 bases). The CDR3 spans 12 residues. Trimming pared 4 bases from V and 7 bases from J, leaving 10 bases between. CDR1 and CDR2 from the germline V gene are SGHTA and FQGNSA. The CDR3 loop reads CASSWGPREAFF. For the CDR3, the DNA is TGTGCCAGCAGCTGGGGGCCTCGTGAAGCTTTCTTT.

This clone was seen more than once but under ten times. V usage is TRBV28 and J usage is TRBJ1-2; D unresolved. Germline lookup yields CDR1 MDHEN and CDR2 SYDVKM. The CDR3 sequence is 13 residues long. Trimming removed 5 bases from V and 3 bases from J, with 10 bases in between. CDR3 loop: CASSLPSYYGYTF. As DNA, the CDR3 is TGTGCCAGCAGTCTCCCTTCCTACTATGGCTACACCTTC.

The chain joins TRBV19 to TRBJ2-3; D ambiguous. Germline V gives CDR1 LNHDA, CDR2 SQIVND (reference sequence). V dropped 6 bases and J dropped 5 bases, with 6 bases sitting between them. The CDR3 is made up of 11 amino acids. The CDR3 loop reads CASSYIDTQYF. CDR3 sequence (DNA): TGTGCCAGTAGCTACATAGATACGCAGTATTTT.

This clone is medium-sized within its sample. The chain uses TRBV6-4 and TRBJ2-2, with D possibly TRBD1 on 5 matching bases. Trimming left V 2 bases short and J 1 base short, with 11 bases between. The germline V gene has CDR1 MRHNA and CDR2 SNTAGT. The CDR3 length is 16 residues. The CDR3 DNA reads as TGTGCCAGCAGTGACAGTACAGGAGAGAACACCGGGGAGCTGTTTTTT. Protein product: CASSDSTGENTGELFF.

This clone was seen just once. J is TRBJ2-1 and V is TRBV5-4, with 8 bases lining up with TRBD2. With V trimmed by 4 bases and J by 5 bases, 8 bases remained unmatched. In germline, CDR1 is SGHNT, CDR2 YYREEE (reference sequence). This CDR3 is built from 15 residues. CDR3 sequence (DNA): TGTGCCAGCAGCCTACTAGCGGAGTTGGACAATGAGCAGTTCTTC. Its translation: CASSLLAELDNEQFF.

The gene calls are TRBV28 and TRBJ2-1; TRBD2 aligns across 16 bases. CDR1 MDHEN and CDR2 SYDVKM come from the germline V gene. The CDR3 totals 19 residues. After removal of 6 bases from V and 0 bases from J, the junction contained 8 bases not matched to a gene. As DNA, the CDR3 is TGTGCCAGCAGCATTGCGGGACTAGCGGGAGGGACCTCCTACAATGAGCAGTTCTTC. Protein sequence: CASSIAGLAGGTSYNEQFF.

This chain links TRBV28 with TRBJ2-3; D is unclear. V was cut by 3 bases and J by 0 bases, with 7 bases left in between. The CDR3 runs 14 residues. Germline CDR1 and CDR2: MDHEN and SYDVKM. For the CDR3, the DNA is TGTGCCAGCAGTTTCGTACAGAGCACAGATACGCAGTATTTT. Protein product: CASSFVQSTDTQYF.

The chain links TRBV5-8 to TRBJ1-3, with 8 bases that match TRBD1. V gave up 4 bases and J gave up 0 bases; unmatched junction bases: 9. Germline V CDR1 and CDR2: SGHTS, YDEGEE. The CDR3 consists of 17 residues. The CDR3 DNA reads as TGTGCCAGCAGCACGCAGGACAGGGAGAGCTCTGGAAACACCATATATTTT. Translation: CASSTQDRESSGNTIYF.

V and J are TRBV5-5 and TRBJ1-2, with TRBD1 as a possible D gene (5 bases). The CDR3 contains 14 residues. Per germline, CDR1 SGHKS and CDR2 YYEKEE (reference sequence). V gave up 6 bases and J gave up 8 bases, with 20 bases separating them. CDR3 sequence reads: CASTLEVGRGGYTF. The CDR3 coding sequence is TGTGCCAGCACCCTTGAGGTCGGTCGGGGCGGCTACACCTTC.

CDR3 coding DNA: TGCAGCTTCGGTCGGGGGAACACTGAAGCTTTCTTT. Translated, it gives CSFGRGNTEAFF. J is TRBJ1-1 and V is TRBV29-1; the D is unclear. V lost 8 bases and J 1 base, leaving 11 bases between the germline ends. The CDR3 covers 12 residues. Germline CDR1 is SQVTM and CDR2 is ANQGSEA.

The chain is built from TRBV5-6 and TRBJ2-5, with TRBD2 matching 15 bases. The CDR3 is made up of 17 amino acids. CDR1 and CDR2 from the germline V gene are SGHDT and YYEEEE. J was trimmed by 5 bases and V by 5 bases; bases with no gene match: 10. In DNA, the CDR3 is TGTGCCAGCAGAAGGGGGACTAGCGGGAGGATGGAGGAGACCCAGTACTTC. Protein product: CASRRGTSGRMEETQYF.

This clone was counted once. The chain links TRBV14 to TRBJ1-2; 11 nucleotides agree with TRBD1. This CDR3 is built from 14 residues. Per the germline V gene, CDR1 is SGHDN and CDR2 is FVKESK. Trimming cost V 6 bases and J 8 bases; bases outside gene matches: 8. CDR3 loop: CASRDRGRLSGYTF. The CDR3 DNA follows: TGTGCCAGCAGGGACAGGGGGCGATTAAGCGGCTACACCTTC. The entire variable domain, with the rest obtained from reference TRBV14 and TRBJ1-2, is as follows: EAGVTQFPSHSVIEKGQTVTLRCDPISGHDNLYWYRRVMGKEIKFLLHFVKESKQDESGMPNNRFLAERTGGTYSTLKVQPAELEDSGVYFCASRDRGRLSGYTFGSGTRLTVV.

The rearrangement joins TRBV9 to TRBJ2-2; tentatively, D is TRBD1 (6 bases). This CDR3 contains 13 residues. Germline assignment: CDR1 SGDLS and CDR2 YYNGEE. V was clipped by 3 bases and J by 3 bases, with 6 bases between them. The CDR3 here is CASSGTDTGELFF. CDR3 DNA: TGTGCCAGCAGCGGGACAGACACCGGGGAGCTGTTTTTT. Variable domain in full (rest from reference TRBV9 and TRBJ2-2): DSGVTQTPKHLITATGQRVTLRCSPRSGDLSVYWYQQSLDQGLQFLIQYYNGEERAKGNILERFSAQQFPDLHSELNLSSLELGDSALYFCASSGTDTGELFFGEGSRLTVL.

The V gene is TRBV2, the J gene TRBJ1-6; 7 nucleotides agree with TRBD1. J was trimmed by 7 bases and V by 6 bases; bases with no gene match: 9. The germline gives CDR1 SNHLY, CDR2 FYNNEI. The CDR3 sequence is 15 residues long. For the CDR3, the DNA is TGTGCCAGCAGAGGTACCGGGACAGCGAATTCACCCCTCCACTTT. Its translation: CASRGTGTANSPLHF.

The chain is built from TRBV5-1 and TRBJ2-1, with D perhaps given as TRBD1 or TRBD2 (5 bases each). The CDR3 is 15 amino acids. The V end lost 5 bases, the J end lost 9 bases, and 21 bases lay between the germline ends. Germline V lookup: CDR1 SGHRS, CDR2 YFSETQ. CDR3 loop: CASSWWTGTNPEQFF. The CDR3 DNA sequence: TGCGCCAGCAGTTGGTGGACGGGGACCAACCCTGAGCAGTTCTTC. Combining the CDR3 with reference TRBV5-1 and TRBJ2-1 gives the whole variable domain KAGVTQTPRYLIKTRGQQVTLSCSPISGHRSVSWYQQTPGQGLQFLFEYFSETQRNKGNFPGRFSGRQFSNSRSEMNVSTLELGDSALYLCASSWWTGTNPEQFFGPGTRLTVL.

The DNA for the CDR3 is TGTGCCAGCAGTCTGACGGGACTAGCGTTAGAGACCCAGTACTTC. Amino acids: CASSLTGLALETQYF. This chain connects TRBV2 to TRBJ2-5, with 10 bases identical to TRBD2. The germline V gene has CDR1 SNHLY and CDR2 FYNNEI. This CDR3 contains 15 residues. Losses at the gene ends were 5 bases for V and 4 bases for J; bases not matched to a gene: 7.

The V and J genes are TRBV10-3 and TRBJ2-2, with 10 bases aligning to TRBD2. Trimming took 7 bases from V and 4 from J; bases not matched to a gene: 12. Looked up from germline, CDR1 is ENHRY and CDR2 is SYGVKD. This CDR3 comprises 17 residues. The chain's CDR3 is CAINGKREGWITGELFF. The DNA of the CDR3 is TGTGCCATCAATGGCAAGCGGGAGGGATGGATCACCGGGGAGCTGTTTTTT.

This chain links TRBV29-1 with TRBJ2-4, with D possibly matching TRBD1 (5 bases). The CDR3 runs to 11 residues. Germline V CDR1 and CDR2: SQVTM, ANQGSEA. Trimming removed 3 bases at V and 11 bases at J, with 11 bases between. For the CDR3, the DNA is TGCAGCGTTGACTGGGGCACTCTTCAGTACTTC. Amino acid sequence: CSVDWGTLQYF.

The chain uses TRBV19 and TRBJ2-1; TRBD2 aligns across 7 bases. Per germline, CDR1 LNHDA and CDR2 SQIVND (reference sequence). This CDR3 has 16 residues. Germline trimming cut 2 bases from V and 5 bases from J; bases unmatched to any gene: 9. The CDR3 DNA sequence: TGTGCCAGTAGTATACCCTATAGCGGGTACAACAATGAGCAGTTCTTC. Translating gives CASSIPYSGYNNEQFF.

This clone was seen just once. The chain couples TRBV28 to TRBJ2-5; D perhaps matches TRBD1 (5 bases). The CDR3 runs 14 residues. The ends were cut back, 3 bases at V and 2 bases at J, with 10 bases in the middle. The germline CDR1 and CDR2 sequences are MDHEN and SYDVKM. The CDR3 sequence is CASSLTANQETQYF. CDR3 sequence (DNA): TGTGCCAGCAGTTTGACAGCTAATCAAGAGACCCAGTACTTC.

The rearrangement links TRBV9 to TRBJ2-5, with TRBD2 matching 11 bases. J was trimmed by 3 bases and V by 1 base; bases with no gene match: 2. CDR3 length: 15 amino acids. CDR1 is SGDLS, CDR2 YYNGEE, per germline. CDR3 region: CASSVMGLAEETQYF. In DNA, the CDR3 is TGTGCCAGCAGCGTAATGGGACTAGCGGAAGAGACCCAGTACTTC.

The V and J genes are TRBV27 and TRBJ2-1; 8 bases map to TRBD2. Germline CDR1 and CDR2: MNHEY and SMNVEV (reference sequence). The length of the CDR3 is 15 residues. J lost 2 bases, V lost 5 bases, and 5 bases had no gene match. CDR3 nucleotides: TGTGCCAGCAGTCCGGGGACTAGTCCCTACAATGAGCAGTTCTTC. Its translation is CASSPGTSPYNEQFF.

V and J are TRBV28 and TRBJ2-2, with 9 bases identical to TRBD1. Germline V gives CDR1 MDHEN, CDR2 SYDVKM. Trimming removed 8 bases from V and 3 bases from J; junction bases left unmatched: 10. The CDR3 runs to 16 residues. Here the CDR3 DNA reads TGTGCCAGCTCCTCCCCCGGGACAGGGTACACCGGGGAGCTGTTTTTT. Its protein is CASSSPGTGYTGELFF.

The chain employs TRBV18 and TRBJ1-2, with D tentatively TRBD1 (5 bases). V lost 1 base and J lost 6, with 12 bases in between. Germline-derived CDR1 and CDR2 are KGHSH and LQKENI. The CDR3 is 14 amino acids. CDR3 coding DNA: TGTGCCAGCTCACCACAGGGGAGGAACGATGGCTACACCTTC. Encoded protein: CASSPQGRNDGYTF.

CDR3 DNA: TGTGCCAGCAGCTTCCAGGATGGCCCCTACGAGCAGTACTTC. Residues: CASSFQDGPYEQYF. The chain joins TRBV5-8 to TRBJ2-7; the D is unclear. Germline CDR1 reads SGHTS; CDR2 reads YDEGEE. The CDR3 runs to 14 residues. V was clipped by 2 bases and J by 2 bases, with 11 bases between them.